The 2 T cell receptor beta chains reported below all come from one sample, sequenced in a study of blood T cell repertoires in COVID-19 (dated by TCRdb to 2020 to 2022). To prepare the library, the immunoSEQ multiplex PCR assay was applied. This immuneACCESS table, as held by TCRdb, lists in-frame sequences with V and J called but not all clones. Of the missing ones, under half trace to an unresolved V gene in checked studies; the others have no known cause. The sample table contains 250,000 or so clones; only one count was recorded for around 88% of them. The ten largest clones capture around 1.4% of the sample. Sequenced input: peripheral blood. These receptors all come from a man aged 80 or over with acute or convalescent COVID-19.

This clone was seen a handful of times. V usage is TRBV9 and J usage is TRBJ1-6; no reliable D call. The CDR3 is 13 residues long. Trimming stripped 5 bases from V and 8 bases from J, with 11 bases between. In germline, CDR1 is SGDLS, CDR2 YYNGEE. Here the CDR3 reads CASSRGIDSPLHF. As DNA, the CDR3 is TGTGCCAGCAGTCGGGGAATCGATTCACCCCTCCACTTT.

The chain uses TRBV5-1 and TRBJ2-1; a weak D match, TRBD1 (6 bases). CDR3 length: 13 residues. From germline, CDR1 is SGHRS and CDR2 YFSETQ. With 3 bases removed from V and 8 bases from J, the gap between germline ends came to 12 bases. CDR3 DNA sequence: TGCGCCAGCAGCTACAGGGTATCCGATGAGCAGTTCTTC. Translated: CASSYRVSDEQFF.